Following are 21 T cell receptor beta chains from one sample sequenced in a study of T cells in Graves' hyperthyroidism and ophthalmopathy. The source material, RNA transcripts, was used to amplify TCR beta CDR3 regions. Using the HTBI primer set, a first-round RT-PCR was run on the TCR CDR3. From the multiplex PCR reads, TCRdb called clonotypes with MiXCR, one entry per CDR3 protein. The data contain hundreds of thousands of distinct CDR3 sequences, over 15% of them singletons. The sequencing input was blood. All receptors derive from a woman under 30 with Graves' hyperthyroidism.

This clonotype was counted a few times. This chain connects TRBV6-5 to TRBJ2-7, with D perhaps matching TRBD1 (6 bases). V was cut by 2 bases and J by 3 bases, with 11 bases left in between. The CDR3 contains 14 residues. Germline CDR1 is MNHEY and CDR2 is SVGAGI. This CDR3 reads CASSYEWGHYEQYF. CDR3 DNA: TGTGCCAGCAGTTACGAGTGGGGACACTACGAGCAGTACTTC.

This clonotype has at least ten counts. The V call is TRBV7-2, the J call TRBJ1-2; 7 bases are a match to TRBD1. J lost 8 bases, V lost 1 base, and 10 bases had no gene match. The CDR3 runs 15 residues. Germline CDR1 and CDR2: SGHTA and FQGNSA. In nucleotides, the CDR3 is TGTGCCAGCAGCTTAGACGGGACAGCGCTCGGGGGCTACACCTTC. This gives the protein CASSLDGTALGGYTF.

This clonotype was recorded a few times. V and J are TRBV5-1 and TRBJ1-1; 7 nucleotides agree with TRBD1. CDR3 length equals 13 residues. J gave up 11 bases and V 4 bases, and 11 bases lay outside the gene matches. Germline lookup yields CDR1 SGHRS and CDR2 YFSETQ. CDR3 nucleotides: TGCGCCAGCAGCAGGACAGGCGGCAAAATCGCTTTCTTT. This translates into CASSRTGGKIAFF. The whole variable domain, filled in from reference TRBV5-1 and TRBJ1-1, reads KAGVTQTPRYLIKTRGQQVTLSCSPISGHRSVSWYQQTPGQGLQFLFEYFSETQRNKGNFPGRFSGRQFSNSRSEMNVSTLELGDSALYLCASSRTGGKIAFFGQGTRLTVV.

This clonotype occurred many times. The chain couples TRBV11-2 to TRBJ2-7; D is possibly TRBD2 (6 bases). V was clipped by 7 bases and J by 2 bases, with 15 bases between them. There are 14 residues in the CDR3. In germline, CDR1 is SGHAT, CDR2 FQNNGV. The CDR3 DNA reads as TGTGCCAGCACCCTGGGCGGGGTAGCCTACGAGCAGTACTTC. Its translation: CASTLGGVAYEQYF.

This clonotype was observed at least ten times. The CDR3 sequence is CSVDAQGGGYGYTF. The CDR3 bases are TGCAGCGTTGATGCCCAGGGTGGGGGATATGGCTACACCTTC. The chain employs TRBV29-1 and TRBJ1-2; D perhaps matches TRBD1 (5 bases). Trimming stripped 3 bases from V and 5 bases from J, with 16 bases between. The CDR3 has 14 amino acids. Germline CDR1 and CDR2: SQVTM and ANQGSEA.

This clonotype was counted ten times or more. The CDR3 DNA sequence: TGTGCCAGCAGGCCCGGTGACAGGGTTTTACATGAGCAGTTCTTC. Encoded protein: CASRPGDRVLHEQFF. J is TRBJ2-1 and V is TRBV28; 7 bases are shared with TRBD1. Trimming at V came to 6 bases and at J to 8 bases, leaving 13 bases not matched to a gene. The V gene's germline CDR1 is MDHEN and CDR2 SYDVKM. This CDR3 comprises 15 residues.

This clonotype was found a few times. V usage is TRBV12-3 or TRBV12-4 and J usage is TRBJ2-3, with TRBD1 identical over 7 bases. The CDR3 extends over 17 amino acids. The V gene end was trimmed by 3 bases and the J gene end by 7 bases; junction bases not matched to a gene: 16. The CDR3 spells CASSFPPGQSDGHTQYF. The CDR3 bases are TGTGCCAGCAGTTTCCCCCCGGGACAGTCAGACGGGCATACGCAGTATTTT.

This clonotype occurred many times. The chain couples TRBV15 to TRBJ2-7; 8 bases map to TRBD1. V trimming: 1 base; J trimming: 6 bases; junction bases outside the gene matches: 11. Germline loops: CDR1 LNHNV, CDR2 YYDKDF (reference sequence). The CDR3 is made up of 16 amino acids. CDR3 sequence (DNA): TGTGCCACCAGCAGAGCCTTTCAGGGGGCATTCGTCGAGCAGTACTTC. Its translation: CATSRAFQGAFVEQYF.

The V gene is TRBV7-9, the J gene TRBJ2-6; D remains unclear. Deletions cut 8 bases from V and 0 bases from J, with 14 bases between. Germline CDR1 and CDR2: SEHNR and FQNEAQ (reference sequence). This CDR3 is 16 amino acids long. DNA of the CDR3: TGTGCCAGCCAAGGCCTCGGAATCTCTGGGGCCAACGTCCTGACTTTC. This codes for CASQGLGISGANVLTF.

The CDR3 loop is CASSYAREGVTYEQYF. The CDR3 nucleotides are TGTGCCAGCAGTTACGCAAGGGAGGGGGTTACCTACGAGCAGTACTTC. This chain uses TRBV27 with TRBJ2-7, with a weak D call TRBD2 (7 bases). The V and J ends lost 4 bases and 2 bases respectively, with 18 bases between them. Germline assignment: CDR1 MNHEY and CDR2 SMNVEV (reference sequence). The CDR3 is 16 residues long.

In this sample, this clonotype turned up once. The chain is built from TRBV20-1 and TRBJ1-1, with D possibly being TRBD1 (6 bases). CDR3 size: 13 residues. The germline CDR1 and CDR2 sequences are DFQATT and SNEGSKA (reference sequence). V was clipped by 5 bases and J by 6 bases, with 16 bases between them. The CDR3 nucleotides read TGCAGTGCTCCCAAGGGGGGTAGGGCTGAAGCTTTCTTT. Translated, it gives CSAPKGGRAEAFF.

This clonotype was recorded many times. The gene calls are TRBV6-6 and TRBJ2-7, with D possibly TRBD2 on 5 matching bases. Germline V CDR1 and CDR2: MNHNY, SVGAGI (reference sequence). V was cut by 0 bases and J by 0 bases, with 24 bases left in between. This CDR3 contains 20 residues. Written as DNA, the CDR3 is TGTGCCAGCAGTTACTCAATCCAAACGACCTTTGGCGGGCGCTCCTACGAGCAGTACTTC. Translated: CASSYSIQTTFGGRSYEQYF.

The sample holds a few counts of this clonotype. This sequence joins TRBV7-2 and TRBJ2-4, with a possible D match to TRBD2 (7 bases). The germline V gene encodes CDR1 SGHTA and CDR2 FQGNSA. The germline V and J ends were trimmed by 5 bases and 6 bases, with 11 bases remaining between them. This CDR3 comprises 13 residues. Here the CDR3 DNA reads TGTGCCAGCAGCCGGGGGGCTTTAAACATTCAGTACTTC. Translation gives CASSRGALNIQYF.

This clonotype was found many times. The chain recombines TRBV11-3 with TRBJ1-6; D perhaps matches TRBD1 (5 bases). The CDR3 sequence is 15 residues long. Trimming shortened V by 1 base and J by 6 bases, and 10 bases separated the two germline ends. Per germline, CDR1 SGHNT and CDR2 YENEEA. CDR3 amino acids: CASSLGRGVNSPLHF. DNA for the CDR3: TGTGCCAGCAGCTTAGGACGGGGGGTTAATTCACCCCTCCACTTT.

This clonotype was recorded at least ten times. This CDR3 is CASSPLAGIYEQYF. In DNA form, the CDR3 reads TGTGCCAGCAGCCCCCTAGCGGGAATCTACGAGCAGTACTTC. The chain combines TRBV7-2 with TRBJ2-7; 9 positions agree with TRBD2. V lost 5 bases to trimming and J lost 3 bases; unmatched junction nucleotides: 5. The CDR3 runs 14 residues. From germline, CDR1 is SGHTA and CDR2 FQGNSA.

About this clonotype: The junction shows a germline mismatch at one end, possibly a read error. V usage is TRBV10-3 and J usage is TRBJ1-2, with D maybe TRBD1 (6 bases). The CDR3 is 13 residues long. CDR1 ENHRY and CDR2 SYGVKD come from the germline V gene. The CDR3 DNA is TGTGCCGTCAGTGACCGAGGGGGGAATGGCTACACCTTC. This sequence encodes CAVSDRGGNGYTF.

The table lists this clonotype with many counts. The rearrangement links TRBV3-1 to TRBJ2-3, with D perhaps matching TRBD2 (5 bases). Trimming stripped 4 bases from V and 5 bases from J, with 13 bases between. CDR1 LGHDT and CDR2 YNNKEL come from the germline V gene (reference sequence). The CDR3 has 14 residues. CDR3 DNA sequence: TGTGCCAGCAGCCCGGAGGAGAGAGGAGATACGCAGTATTTT. Translating it yields CASSPEERGDTQYF.

The table lists this clonotype with a few counts. The chain employs TRBV9 and TRBJ2-2, with no clear D. V was cut by 3 bases and J by 5 bases, with 8 bases left in between. Looked up from germline, CDR1 is SGDLS and CDR2 is YYNGEE. The CDR3 runs to 13 residues. The CDR3, as DNA: TGTGCCAGCAGCGACGGGTATACCGGGGAGCTGTTTTTT. Its translation: CASSDGYTGELFF. Based on the CDR3 plus reference TRBV9 and TRBJ2-2, the full variable domain is DSGVTQTPKHLITATGQRVTLRCSPRSGDLSVYWYQQSLDQGLQFLIQYYNGEERAKGNILERFSAQQFPDLHSELNLSSLELGDSALYFCASSDGYTGELFFGEGSRLTVL.

This clonotype has ten or more counts. This rearrangement joins TRBV19 to TRBJ2-3; D remains ambiguous. Trimming took off 0 bases at V and 6 bases at J, with 4 bases between the two ends. Germline values: CDR1 LNHDA, CDR2 SQIVND (reference sequence). The CDR3 runs to 12 residues. CDR3: CASSIDRDTQYF. In DNA, the CDR3 is TGTGCCAGTAGTATAGACAGGGATACGCAGTATTTT.

The chain recombines TRBV12-3 or TRBV12-4 with TRBJ2-7, with D perhaps matching TRBD2 (5 bases). The CDR3 is 12 amino acids. V lost 6 bases and J lost 9, with 15 bases in between. CDR3 nucleotides: TGTGCCAGCAGCGGCGGGTCGGTTGGGCAGTACTTC. This codes for CASSGGSVGQYF.

This clonotype has ten or more counts. The V call is TRBV3-1, the J call TRBJ2-5; TRBD1 agrees at 9 bases. Unmatched junction bases numbered 7, after V lost 4 bases and J lost 4 bases. The CDR3 runs 15 residues. The germline CDR1 and CDR2 sequences are LGHDT and YNNKEL (reference sequence). CDR3 protein: CASSRTGVGPETQYF. Here the CDR3 DNA reads TGTGCCAGCAGCCGGACAGGGGTTGGACCAGAGACCCAGTACTTC.